These 10 T cell receptor beta chains came from one sample sequenced in a study of blood T cells in healthy people across ages (dated by TCRdb to about 2015). Libraries were made using 5' RACE. The run used an Illumina HiSeq 2500. A second PCR of about 6 to 11 cycles was run with a J-beta primer mix and a sample-barcoded 5' primer. TCRdb trimmed public reads at Q25 via fastp, called clones via MiXCR and kept in-frame beta chains. Rows matching on CDR3 protein sequence are summarized as one entry with the most common DNA and genes. The sample records hundreds of thousands of distinct CDR3 sequences, more than 40% of which are singletons. The top ten constitute roughly 34% of the sample. Sequencing was done on a sample of blood. All receptors derive from a woman in her sixties or seventies in good health.

V and J are TRBV20-1 and TRBJ1-2, with D unresolved. This CDR3 is built from 16 residues. With 0 bases removed from V and 0 bases from J, the gap between germline ends came to 14 bases. The germline CDR1 and CDR2 sequences are DFQATT and SNEGSKA (reference sequence). DNA for the CDR3: TGCAGTGCTAGAGATCGGGTAGCGGGAGCTAACTATGGCTACACCTTC. Translated: CSARDRVAGANYGYTF.

This clonotype was counted only a few times. V usage is TRBV12-3 or TRBV12-4 and J usage is TRBJ1-2; D is unresolved. The CDR3 has 13 amino acids. Between the trimmed V and J ends, which lost 2 bases and 6 bases, there was a span of 10 bases. In nucleotides, the CDR3 is TGTGCCAGCAGTTTACAGGAGTTCAATGGCTACACCTTC. This sequence encodes CASSLQEFNGYTF.

The chain combines TRBV28 with TRBJ2-7, with D uncertain. Trimming cost V 4 bases and J 0 bases, with 13 bases left between them. The CDR3 is made up of 15 amino acids. The germline gives CDR1 MDHEN, CDR2 SYDVKM. The DNA of the CDR3 is TGTGCCAGCAGTTCCCCGGCGGAGAGCTCCTACGAGCAGTACTTC. Translated: CASSSPAESSYEQYF.

The chain joins TRBV30 to TRBJ2-7; D might be TRBD1 (6 bases). The better agreement between TRBJ2-5 and the DNA end casts doubt on the J call. The CDR3 covers 14 residues. Germline V gene data show CDR1 as GTSNPN and CDR2 as SVGIG (reference sequence). CDR3 DNA: TGTGCCTGGAGAGACGGGACACCCCCAGAGACCCAGTACTTC. It is translated as CAWRDGTPPETQYF.

This clonotype was counted ten times or more. V usage is TRBV7-2 and J usage is TRBJ1-2, with a tentative D call TRBD1 (6 bases). CDR3 length: 14 residues. CDR1 and CDR2 (germline): SGHTA, FQGNSA. The V and J ends lost 5 bases and 3 bases respectively, with 13 bases between them. CDR3: CASSRRQVDYGYTF. CDR3 sequence (DNA): TGTGCCAGCAGCCGTAGACAGGTCGACTATGGCTACACCTTC.

This chain connects TRBV5-1 to TRBJ2-3, with TRBD2 identical over 10 bases. CDR1 and CDR2 (germline): SGHRS, YFSETQ. The J segment lost 4 bases and the V segment lost 0 bases, leaving 5 bases of the junction unmatched. The CDR3 covers 16 residues. CDR3 region: CASSLVLAGEADTQYF. CDR3 in DNA: TGCGCCAGCAGCTTGGTCCTAGCGGGAGAAGCAGATACGCAGTATTTT. Using reference TRBV5-1 and TRBJ2-3 for the parts outside the CDR3, the full variable domain is KAGVTQTPRYLIKTRGQQVTLSCSPISGHRSVSWYQQTPGQGLQFLFEYFSETQRNKGNFPGRFSGRQFSNSRSEMNVSTLELGDSALYLCASSLVLAGEADTQYFGPGTRLTVL.

V is TRBV6-2 or TRBV6-3 and J is TRBJ2-1, with D maybe TRBD1 (6 bases). The germline V gene has CDR1 MNHEY and CDR2 SVGEGT. Trimming took off 2 bases at V and 9 bases at J, with 14 bases between the two ends. CDR3 size: 14 residues. Written as DNA, the CDR3 is TGTGCCAGCAGTTACCAAATACAGGGCGGTGAGCAGTTCTTC. Its translation: CASSYQIQGGEQFF.

This clonotype was observed a few times. This chain links TRBV29-1 with TRBJ2-1, with a tentative D call TRBD1 (5 bases). CDR3 size: 12 residues. Germline values: CDR1 SQVTM, CDR2 ANQGSEA. Trimming removed 4 bases from V and 12 bases from J, with 16 bases in between. This chain's CDR3 is CSVGSHDSRQFF. The CDR3 DNA reads TGCAGCGTTGGTTCCCACGACAGCCGGCAGTTCTTC.

The chain combines TRBV25-1 with TRBJ1-6, with D uncertain. The CDR3 has 12 amino acids. Trimming removed 5 bases at V and 4 bases at J, with 3 bases between. Germline V lookup: CDR1 MGHDK, CDR2 SYGVNS. The CDR3 protein is CASSTYNSPLHF. The CDR3 region has the DNA TGTGCCAGCAGTACTTATAATTCACCCCTCCACTTT.

In this sample, this clonotype turned up many times. The rearrangement links TRBV20-1 to TRBJ1-1; no clear D gene. The CDR3 extends over 11 amino acids. The V gene's germline CDR1 is DFQATT and CDR2 SNEGSKA (reference sequence). Trimming cost V 3 bases and J 1 base, with 3 bases left between them. The CDR3 loop reads CSARRNTEAFF. In nucleotides, the CDR3 is TGCAGTGCTAGGAGGAACACTGAAGCTTTCTTT.